This T cell receptor beta chain was captured by sequencing in a study of T cell responses to AZD1222 COVID-19 vaccine listed by TCRdb under 2021. General notes on the study: AZD1222 recipients with second doses at about 4 weeks or about 12 weeks were pooled, because spike-specific TCR depth and breadth did not differ between schedules. A total of approximately 230 trial participants underwent TCR sequencing, of whom 200 to 220 received two doses of AZD1222 and around 26 received two doses of the MenACWY control vaccine. Trial participants were enrolled by age into subgroups of 18-55, 56-69 and 70-plus years, and around 150, 29 and 61 TCR-sequenced participants, respectively, were included in these subgroups.

The CDR3 regions of human TCRbeta chains were analyzed by immunosequencing. The authors processed their data as follows. Repertoire TCRs were matched against a reference library of SARS-CoV-2-specific TCRs generated with the MIRA antigen-specificity platform. Breadth was defined as the fraction of unique TCRs that were SARS-CoV-2-associated, and depth was defined as the fraction of total T cells that were SARS-CoV-2-associated. Using the MIRA data, every spike-specific TCR was mapped to the spike region that the TCR reacted to and assigned to either a CD4 or a CD8 class. Log10-transformed breadth and depth values were compared by one-way ANOVA with Sidak's multiple comparisons tests. Imported from immuneACCESS, the table was reduced by TCRdb to in-frame sequences with V and J called. These copies leave out some clones; in studies compared against another copy, an unresolved V gene accounts for under half, and the cause of the remainder is not known. The DNA was the basis for D and trimming; V, J and clone size are from that table. The sample has some 170,000 clones on record, roughly 93% of them singletons. The ten largest account for 0.9% of the sample.

According to the study, the label for this sample's time point signals: baseline before first vaccination. Samples from vaccinated people were obtained from the UK trials COV001 and COV002, which included a single-blind randomized controlled phase 2/3 trial of AZD1222 (ChAdOx1 nCoV-19) in healthy adults. For TCRbeta chain sequencing, PBMC samples from trial participants were taken at day 0 and at day 28 after the second dose. Of note for this clone: No antigen is known for it. No much larger clone exists at a distance of one base, and base qualities are not known.

Via the germline V gene, CDR1 is SQVTM and CDR2 ANQGSEA. There are 12 amino acids in the CDR3, from cysteine to phenylalanine inclusive. Only the CDR3 DNA is retained, 36 bases long and in frame from the first base. V loses 7 bases of germline sequence and J loses 4 bases, and the interval between the two ends is 11 bases. Results the study describes overall, beyond this receptor: Participants were mostly white British, with more females than males. The authors suggested clonal diversity may have been underestimated. In the small 56-69-year group, the increase in depth fell short of significance, most likely because of low power. Epitopes outside the regions mutated in the B.1.351 and B.1.1.7 variants were reportedly recognized by nearly half of the unique spike-specific TCRs. No day 14 peak-response samples were available, so repertoires were characterized only after the peak T cell response. Vaccine-associated CD4 TCRs spanned the whole spike protein, with dominant responses in regions 160-218 and 743-854. Conclusions about previously exposed vaccinees were limited because only a handful of AZD1222 recipients were SARS-CoV-2 seropositive at baseline. A significant rise in spike-specific TCR breadth and depth was observed after two AZD1222 doses relative to day 0 and relative to MenACWY recipients.

The TCR comes from an adult in good health. The chain links TRBV29-1 with TRBJ1-5; the D gene is possibly TRBD1, with 5 bases matching. The material sequenced was peripheral blood, taken on day 0 of AZD1222 vaccination. The DNA sequence is as follows: TGCAGCGCTAAGTCAGGGAATCAGCCCCAGCATTTT. It is translated as CSAKSGNQPQHF.